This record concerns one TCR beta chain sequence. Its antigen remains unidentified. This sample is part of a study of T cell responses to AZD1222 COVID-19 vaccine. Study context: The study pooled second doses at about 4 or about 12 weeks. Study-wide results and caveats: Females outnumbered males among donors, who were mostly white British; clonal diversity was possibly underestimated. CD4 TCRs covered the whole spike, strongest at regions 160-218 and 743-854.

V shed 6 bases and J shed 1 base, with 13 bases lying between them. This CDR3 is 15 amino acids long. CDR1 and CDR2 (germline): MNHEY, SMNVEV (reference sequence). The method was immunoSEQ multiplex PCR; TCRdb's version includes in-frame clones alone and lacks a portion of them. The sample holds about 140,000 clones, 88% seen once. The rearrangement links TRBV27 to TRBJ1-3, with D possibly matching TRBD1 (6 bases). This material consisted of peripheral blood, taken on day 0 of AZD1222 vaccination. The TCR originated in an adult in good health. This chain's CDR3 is CASSPQGWSGNTIYF. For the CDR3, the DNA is TGTGCCAGCAGCCCACAGGGTTGGTCTGGAAACACCATATATTTT.